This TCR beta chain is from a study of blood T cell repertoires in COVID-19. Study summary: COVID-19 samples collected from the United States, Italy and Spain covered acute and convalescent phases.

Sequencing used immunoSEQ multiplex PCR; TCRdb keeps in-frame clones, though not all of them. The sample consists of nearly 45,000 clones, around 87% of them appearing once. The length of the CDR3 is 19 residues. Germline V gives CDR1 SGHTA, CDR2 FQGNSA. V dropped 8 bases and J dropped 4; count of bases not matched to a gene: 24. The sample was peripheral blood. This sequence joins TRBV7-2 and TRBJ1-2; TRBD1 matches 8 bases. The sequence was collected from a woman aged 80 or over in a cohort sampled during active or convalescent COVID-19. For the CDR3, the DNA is TGTGCCAGCGGCTCCAGGGCAGGGGGCGCGTCGGCGGACACCTATGGCTACACCTTC. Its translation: CASGSRAGGASADTYGYTF.